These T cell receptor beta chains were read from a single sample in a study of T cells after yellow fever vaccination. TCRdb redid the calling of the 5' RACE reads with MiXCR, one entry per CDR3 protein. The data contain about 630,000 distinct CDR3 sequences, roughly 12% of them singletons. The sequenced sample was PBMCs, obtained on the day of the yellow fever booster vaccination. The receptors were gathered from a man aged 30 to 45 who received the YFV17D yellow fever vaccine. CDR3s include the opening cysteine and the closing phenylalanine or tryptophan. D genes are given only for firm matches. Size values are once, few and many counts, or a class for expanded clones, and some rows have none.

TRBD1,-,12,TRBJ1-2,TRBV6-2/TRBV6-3,CASKTGGNGYTF,TGTGCCAGCAAGACAGGGGGTAATGGCTACACCTTC
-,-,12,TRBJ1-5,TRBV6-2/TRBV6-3,CATRGLNQPQHF,TGTGCCACCCGAGGGCTCAATCAGCCCCAGCATTTT
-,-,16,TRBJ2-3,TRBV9,CASSASALLGADTQYF,TGTGCCAGCAGCGCCTCGGCGCTCTTAGGCGCAGATACGCAGTATTTT
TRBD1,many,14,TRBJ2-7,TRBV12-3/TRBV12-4,CASSENRGYGEQYF,TGTGCCAGCAGTGAAAACAGGGGGTACGGCGAGCAGTACTTC
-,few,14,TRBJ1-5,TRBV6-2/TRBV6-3,CASSYEGDLQPQHF,TGTGCCAGCAGTTACGAAGGAGATCTTCAGCCCCAGCATTTT
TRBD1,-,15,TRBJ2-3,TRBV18,CASSTDREVTDTQYF,TGTGCCAGCTCGACGGACAGGGAGGTGACAGATACGCAGTATTTT
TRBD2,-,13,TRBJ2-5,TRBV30,CAWTLGRVGTQYF,TGTGCCTGGACCCTCGGGAGGGTGGGGACCCAGTACTTC
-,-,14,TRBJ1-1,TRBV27,CASKPSGGVTEAFF,TGTGCCAGCAAGCCCTCGGGGGGGGTAACTGAAGCTTTCTTT
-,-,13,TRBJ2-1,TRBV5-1,CASSPTPSHEQFF,TGCGCCAGCAGCCCAACCCCCTCACATGAGCAGTTCTTC
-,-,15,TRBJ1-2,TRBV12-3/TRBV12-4,CASSDTGPSSGGYTF,TGTGCCAGCAGTGATACCGGGCCGTCGTCGGGAGGCTACACCTTC
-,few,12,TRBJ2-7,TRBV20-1,CSAHLGSYEQYF,TGCAGTGCCCACCTAGGTTCCTACGAGCAGTACTTC
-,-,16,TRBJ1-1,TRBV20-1,CSAHDRRMTPDTEAFF,TGCAGTGCCCATGACAGGCGGATGACTCCGGACACTGAAGCTTTCTTT
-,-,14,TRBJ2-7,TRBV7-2,CASSSIAAGIEQYF,TGTGCCAGCAGCTCTATAGCGGCAGGGATCGAGCAGTACTTC
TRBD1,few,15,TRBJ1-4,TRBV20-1,CSARDVGQQNEKLFF,TGCAGTGCTAGAGATGTGGGACAGCAAAATGAAAAACTGTTTTTT
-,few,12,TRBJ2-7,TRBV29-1,CSVDLGGHEQYF,TGCAGCGTTGACTTAGGTGGCCACGAGCAGTACTTC
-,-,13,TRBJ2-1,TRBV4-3,CASSHSGTIEQFF,TGCGCCAGCAGCCATTCCGGGACGATCGAGCAGTTCTTC
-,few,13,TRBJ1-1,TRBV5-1,CASGTSTGLEAFF,TGCGCCAGCGGAACCAGTACCGGGCTTGAAGCTTTCTTT
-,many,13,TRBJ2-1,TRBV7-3,CASSSNRDNEQFF,TGTGCCAGCAGCTCAAACAGAGACAATGAGCAGTTCTTC
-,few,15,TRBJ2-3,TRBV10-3,CAISESGSRADTQYF,TGTGCCATCAGTGAGTCTGGGTCGAGAGCAGATACGCAGTATTTT
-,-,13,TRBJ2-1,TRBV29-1,CSVEPDYYNEQFF,TGCAGCGTTGAGCCGGACTATTACAATGAGCAGTTCTTC
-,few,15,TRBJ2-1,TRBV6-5,CASSLRGVAVNEQFF,TGTGCCAGCAGTTTGAGGGGGGTAGCGGTCAATGAGCAGTTCTTC
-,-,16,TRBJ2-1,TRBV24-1,CATSDPRARTGHEQFF,TGTGCCACCAGTGATCCTAGGGCCAGAACAGGCCATGAGCAGTTCTTC
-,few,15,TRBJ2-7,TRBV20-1,CSARGEGPSSYEQYF,TGCAGTGCTAGGGGCGAAGGGCCGAGCTCCTACGAGCAGTACTTC
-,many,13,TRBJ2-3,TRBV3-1,CASSQGTTDTQYF,TGCGCCAGCAGCCAGGGGACCACAGATACGCAGTATTTT
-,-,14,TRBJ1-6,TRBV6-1,CASRRGWVVSPLHF,TGTGCCAGCAGAAGGGGTTGGGTTGTTTCACCCCTCCACTTT
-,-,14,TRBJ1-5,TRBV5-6,CASSLGQTNQPQHF,TGTGCCAGCAGCTTGGGGCAGACCAATCAGCCCCAGCATTTT
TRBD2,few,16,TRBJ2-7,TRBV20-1,CSARGGTSGSLHEQYF,TGCAGTGCTCGAGGGGGGACTAGCGGGAGTCTCCACGAGCAGTACTTC
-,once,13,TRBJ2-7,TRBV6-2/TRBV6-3,CASSLSTVGEQYF,TGTGCCAGCAGCCTAAGCACTGTTGGGGAGCAGTACTTC
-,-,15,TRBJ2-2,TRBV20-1,CSAPTPTPGTGELFF,TGCAGTGCTCCGACCCCGACCCCGGGTACCGGGGAGCTGTTTTTT
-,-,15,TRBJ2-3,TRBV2,CASSKSGTRTDTQYF,TGTGCCAGCAGTAAGAGCGGCACAAGAACAGATACGCAGTATTTT
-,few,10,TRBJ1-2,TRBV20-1,CSANRAGYTF,TGCAGTGCTAACCGGGCTGGCTACACCTTC
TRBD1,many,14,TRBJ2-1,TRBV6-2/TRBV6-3,CASNDRVSYNEQFF,TGTGCCAGCAACGACAGGGTCTCCTACAATGAGCAGTTCTTC
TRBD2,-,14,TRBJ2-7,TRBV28,CASSSSGTYYEQYF,TGTGCCAGCAGTTCCAGCGGGACGTACTACGAGCAGTACTTC
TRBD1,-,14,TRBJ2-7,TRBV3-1,CASSQDSWGQHTNF,TGTGCCAGCAGCCAAGATTCTTGGGGACAGCACACAAACTTC
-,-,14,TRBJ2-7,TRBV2,CASSEREREGEQYF,TGTGCCAGCAGTGAACGCGAGCGAGAAGGCGAGCAGTACTTC
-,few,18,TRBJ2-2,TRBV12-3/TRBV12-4,CASSLGGKTTHNTGELFF,TGTGCCAGCAGTTTAGGGGGAAAGACCACACATAACACCGGGGAGCTGTTTTTT